Described below is a single T cell receptor beta chain sequence and its context. The PCR was carried out with 60 Vbeta primers and 13 Jbeta primers. Sequencing was performed with immunoSEQ multiplex PCR; in TCRdb, only in-frame clones are kept and a portion is missing. In total, the table holds approximately 37,000 clones. This entry is derived from a study of cytomegalovirus exposure and HLA in healthy donors. There are 14 residues in the CDR3. V shed 4 bases and J shed 4 bases, with 14 bases lying between them. Germline V lookup: CDR1 SGHDN, CDR2 FVKESK. The source of this sequence is a middle-aged man in good health and CMV-seropositive. The rearrangement links TRBV14 to TRBJ2-7, with D unresolved. Sample: PBMCs. The CDR3 protein is CASSPYSALYEQYF. CDR3 DNA sequence: TGTGCCAGCAGCCCTTACTCAGCGTTATACGAGCAGTACTTC.